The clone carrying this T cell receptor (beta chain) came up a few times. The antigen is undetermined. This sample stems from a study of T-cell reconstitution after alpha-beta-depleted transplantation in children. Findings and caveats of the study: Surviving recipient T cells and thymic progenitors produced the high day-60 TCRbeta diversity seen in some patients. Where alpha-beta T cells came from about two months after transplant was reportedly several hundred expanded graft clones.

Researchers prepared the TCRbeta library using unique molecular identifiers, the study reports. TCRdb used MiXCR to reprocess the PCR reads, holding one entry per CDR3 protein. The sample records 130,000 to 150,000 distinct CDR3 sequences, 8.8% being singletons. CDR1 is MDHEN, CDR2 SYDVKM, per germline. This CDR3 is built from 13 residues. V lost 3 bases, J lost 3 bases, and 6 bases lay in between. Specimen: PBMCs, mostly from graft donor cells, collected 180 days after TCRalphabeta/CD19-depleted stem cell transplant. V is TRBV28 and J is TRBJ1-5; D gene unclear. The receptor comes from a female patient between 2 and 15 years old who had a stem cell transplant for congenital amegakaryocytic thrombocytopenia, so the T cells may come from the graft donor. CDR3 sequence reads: CASSFGVNQPQHF. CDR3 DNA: TGTGCCAGCAGTTTCGGAGTCAATCAGCCCCAGCATTTT.